This T cell receptor (beta chain) was profiled in a study of blood T cell repertoires in COVID-19. Study-level background: PBMCs, B-cell-depleted T cells, or T cells were the source of the cDNA or gDNA that made up the material.

Profiling relied on immunoSEQ multiplex PCR, and the TCRdb table lists in-frame clones only, not all of them. There are more than 150,000 clones in the sample; around 85% occur only once, and about 2.1% lies in the top ten. The CDR3 runs 14 residues. J was trimmed by 2 bases and V by 6 bases; bases with no gene match: 4. Germline CDR1 is MDHEN and CDR2 is SYDVKM. The receptor's source is a man in his 70s with active or convalescent COVID-19. The chain uses TRBV28 and TRBJ1-5; 7 bases line up with TRBD1. Sequences were obtained from peripheral blood. The chain's CDR3 is CASRDQGGNQPQHF. The DNA for the CDR3 is TGTGCCAGCAGGGATCAGGGGGGCAATCAGCCCCAGCATTTT.